One sample yielded the 15 T cell receptor beta chains listed below, sequenced in a study of beta chain features in type 1 diabetes. As every portion of the isolated RNA was reverse transcribed, the sequencing read expressed TCRB transcripts. Method: immunoSEQ multiplex PCR; TCRdb's copy keeps in-frame clones and lacks some. This sample has some 160,000 clones, with over 7.5% found just once. What was sequenced was central memory CD4+ T cells from blood. The receptors derive from a woman under 30 in good health.

This chain links TRBV10-3 with TRBJ2-2; 10 bases fit TRBD2. Germline lookup yields CDR1 ENHRY and CDR2 SYGVKD. The J segment lost 6 bases and the V segment lost 0 bases, leaving 7 bases of the junction unmatched. The CDR3 sequence is 17 residues long. In DNA, the CDR3 is TGTGCCATCAGTGAGTCTTCTAGCGGGAGCTCGGCCGGGGAGCTGTTTTTT. Translated, it gives CAISESSSGSSAGELFF.

This clone was detected only a few times. This chain joins TRBV9 and TRBJ2-5; a weak D match, TRBD2 (5 bases). Trimming cost V 4 bases and J 7 bases, with 11 bases left between them. There are 12 residues in the CDR3. Germline V lookup: CDR1 SGDLS, CDR2 YYNGEE. The CDR3 bases are TGTGCCAGCAGCACCCGTGAGGGGACCCAGTACTTC. Protein: CASSTREGTQYF.

This clone was detected a few times. The chain carries TRBV5-1 and TRBJ1-1; a weak D match, TRBD1 (5 bases). V was cut by 0 bases and J by 1 base, with 7 bases left in between. This CDR3 comprises 14 residues. Germline CDR1 and CDR2: SGHRS and YFSETQ. CDR3 residues: CASSLVGQNTEAFF. In nucleotides, the CDR3 is TGCGCCAGCAGCTTGGTTGGACAGAACACTGAAGCTTTCTTT.

This clone has only a few counts. The chain combines TRBV5-4 with TRBJ2-7, with 9 bases identical to TRBD1. J lost 4 bases, V lost 7 bases, and 6 bases had no gene match. The CDR3 spans 13 residues. Germline-derived CDR1 and CDR2 are SGHNT and YYREEE (reference sequence). CDR3 DNA: TGTGCCAGCTCCTTGACAGGGGGGTACGAGCAGTACTTC. It codes for CASSLTGGYEQYF.

This chain joins TRBV5-5 and TRBJ2-7, with D perhaps TRBD2 (6 bases). The CDR3 length is 14 residues. The germline V gene encodes CDR1 SGHKS and CDR2 YYEKEE (reference sequence). V was cut by 1 base and J by 2 bases, with 10 bases left in between. CDR3 DNA sequence: TGTGCCAGCAGCTTGATTCCGGGGGCCTACGAGCAGTACTTC. This gives the protein CASSLIPGAYEQYF.

This clone came up a few times. This chain connects TRBV11-2 to TRBJ2-5; 7 positions match TRBD1. Germline V gene sequence: CDR1 SGHAT, CDR2 FQNNGV. Trimming removed 5 bases from V and 5 bases from J; junction bases left unmatched: 11. The CDR3 runs to 15 residues. The DNA for the CDR3 is TGTGCCAGCAGCCTCGGGACAGTTAGGTCGGAGACCCAGTACTTC. Translated, it gives CASSLGTVRSETQYF.

This clone was seen a handful of times. The chain couples TRBV6-6 to TRBJ1-2, with a tentative D call TRBD1 (5 bases). The length of the CDR3 is 13 residues. Trimming removed 6 bases at V and 8 bases at J, with 16 bases between. Germline V gene data show CDR1 as MNHNY and CDR2 as SVGAGI (reference sequence). The CDR3 DNA reads as TGTGCCAGCAGGGTCAACGGGGGATGGGGCTACACCTTC. Amino acids: CASRVNGGWGYTF.

The rearrangement joins TRBV7-9 to TRBJ1-1; 7 bases line up with TRBD1. The ends lost 4 bases at V and 4 bases at J; junction bases unmatched: 6. The CDR3 totals 14 residues. Looked up from germline, CDR1 is SEHNR and CDR2 is FQNEAQ (reference sequence). The CDR3 loop is CASSSQGGGTEAFF. The CDR3, as DNA: TGTGCCAGCAGCTCGCAGGGGGGAGGCACTGAAGCTTTCTTT.

This clone turned up a few times. The chain joins TRBV30 to TRBJ2-7; 12 positions match TRBD2. The V and J ends lost 7 bases and 3 bases, in that order; junction bases with no gene match: 7. The CDR3 spans 14 residues. Per germline, CDR1 GTSNPN and CDR2 SVGIG (reference sequence). This CDR3 is CAFSRTSGVYEQYF. The CDR3 bases are TGTGCCTTTTCGCGGACTAGCGGGGTCTACGAGCAGTACTTC. The variable domain in full, with the rest retrieved from reference TRBV30 and TRBJ2-7, is SQTIHQWPATLVQPVGSPLSLECTVEGTSNPNLYWYRQAAGRGLQLLFYSVGIGQISSEVPQNLSASRPQDRQFILSSKKLLLSDSGFYLCAFSRTSGVYEQYFGPGTRLTVT.

The chain uses TRBV30 and TRBJ1-4, with no clear D. Between the trimmed V and J ends, which lost 3 bases and 8 bases, there was a span of 4 bases. This CDR3 comprises 10 residues. Germline assignment: CDR1 GTSNPN and CDR2 SVGIG (reference sequence). CDR3 DNA: TGTGCCTGGAGCGAGGAAAAACTGTTTTTT. It encodes CAWSEEKLFF.

This clone was seen a few times. The CDR3 DNA is TGTGCCAGCTCACCACCGAGCGGGAGAGGCAATGAGCAGTTCTTC. It codes for CASSPPSGRGNEQFF. V and J are TRBV18 and TRBJ2-1; 8 nucleotides align to TRBD2. The CDR3 contains 15 residues. Germline values: CDR1 KGHSH, CDR2 LQKENI. The ends lost 0 bases at V and 6 bases at J; junction bases unmatched: 4.

This clone has just a few counts. The chain has TRBV2 and TRBJ1-5; tentative D call: TRBD1 (5 bases). CDR3 length: 16 residues. The V gene lost 0 bases and the J gene lost 0 bases, with 9 bases spanning the gap. Germline loops: CDR1 SNHLY, CDR2 FYNNEI. The CDR3 spells CASSEAAGYSNQPQHF. Written as DNA, the CDR3 is TGTGCCAGCAGTGAAGCGGCAGGGTATAGCAATCAGCCCCAGCATTTT.

Here the CDR3 reads CAISDPLRTSGSSARPDTQYF. The CDR3 nucleotides read TGTGCCATCAGTGACCCCCTCAGGACTAGCGGGAGTAGCGCGCGGCCAGATACGCAGTATTTT. The chain has TRBV10-3 and TRBJ2-3; 13 positions agree with TRBD2. Per the germline V gene, CDR1 is ENHRY and CDR2 is SYGVKD. The CDR3 consists of 21 residues. With 3 bases clipped from V and 4 bases from J, the junction kept 19 bases outside the gene matches.

CDR3 nucleotides: TGTGCCAGCAGCCCCGGATCGGGATTGAACACTGAAGCTTTCTTT. Translation gives CASSPGSGLNTEAFF. The V gene is TRBV7-9, the J gene TRBJ1-1, with D unclear. Trimming cost V 5 bases and J 0 bases, with 13 bases left between them. Germline CDR1 is SEHNR and CDR2 is FQNEAQ (reference sequence). The CDR3 spans 15 residues.

This clone has only a few counts. This sample includes further DNA sequences coding for the same CDR3. The V call is TRBV30, the J call TRBJ1-1, with D possibly TRBD1 on 6 matching bases. This CDR3 region has 13 residues. CDR1 is GTSNPN and CDR2 is SVGIG in the germline V gene (reference sequence). V lost 2 bases and J 1 base, leaving 8 bases between the germline ends. The CDR3 is CAWSMGQNTEAFF. CDR3 nucleotide sequence: TGTGCCTGGAGTATGGGACAGAACACTGAAGCTTTCTTT.